This T cell receptor beta chain is from a study of T-cell reconstitution after alpha-beta-depleted transplantation in children. This clonotype was seen a few times. Its target is unknown. Study-wide results and caveats: Approximately two months post-transplant, alpha-beta T cells reportedly originated from several hundred expanded graft clones.

The CDR3 has 14 amino acids. Germline CDR1 MDHEN, CDR2 SYDVKM. V lost 3 bases to trimming and J lost 4 bases, with 10 bases between them. Construction of the TCRbeta library involved unique molecular identifiers. TCRdb called the PCR reads again in MiXCR, with one record for every CDR3 protein. Among 610,000 or so distinct CDR3 sequences listed, over 20% were seen once. The specimen was PBMCs, collected before TCRalphabeta/CD19-depleted stem cell transplant. This chain joins TRBV28 and TRBJ1-3; a possible D gene is TRBD1 (5 bases). This sequence was found in a boy under two years old with Wiskott-Aldrich syndrome, due to receive a stem cell transplant. The chain's CDR3 is CASSFWQGGNTIYF. CDR3 nucleotides: TGTGCCAGCAGTTTTTGGCAGGGAGGAAACACCATATATTTT. Complete variable domain (other parts from reference TRBV28 and TRBJ1-3): DVKVTQSSRYLVKRTGEKVFLECVQDMDHENMFWYRQDPGLGLRLIYFSYDVKMKEKGDIPEGYSVSREKKERFSLILESASTNQTSMYLCASSFWQGGNTIYFGEGSWLTVV.